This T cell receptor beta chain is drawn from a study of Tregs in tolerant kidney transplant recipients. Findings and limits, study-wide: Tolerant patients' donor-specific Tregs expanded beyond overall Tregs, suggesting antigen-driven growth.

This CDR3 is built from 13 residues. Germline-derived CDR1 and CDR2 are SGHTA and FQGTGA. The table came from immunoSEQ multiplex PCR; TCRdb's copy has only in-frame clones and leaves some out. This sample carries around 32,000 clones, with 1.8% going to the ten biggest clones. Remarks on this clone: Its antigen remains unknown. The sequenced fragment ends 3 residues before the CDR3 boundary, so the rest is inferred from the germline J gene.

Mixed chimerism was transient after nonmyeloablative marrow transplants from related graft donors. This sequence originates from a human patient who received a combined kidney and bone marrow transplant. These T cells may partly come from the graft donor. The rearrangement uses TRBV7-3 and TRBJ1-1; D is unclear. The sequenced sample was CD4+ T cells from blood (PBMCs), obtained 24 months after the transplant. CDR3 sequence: CASSRRGGDSAFF. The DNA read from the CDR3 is TGTGCCAGCAGCCGGAGAGGCGGGGATTCA.